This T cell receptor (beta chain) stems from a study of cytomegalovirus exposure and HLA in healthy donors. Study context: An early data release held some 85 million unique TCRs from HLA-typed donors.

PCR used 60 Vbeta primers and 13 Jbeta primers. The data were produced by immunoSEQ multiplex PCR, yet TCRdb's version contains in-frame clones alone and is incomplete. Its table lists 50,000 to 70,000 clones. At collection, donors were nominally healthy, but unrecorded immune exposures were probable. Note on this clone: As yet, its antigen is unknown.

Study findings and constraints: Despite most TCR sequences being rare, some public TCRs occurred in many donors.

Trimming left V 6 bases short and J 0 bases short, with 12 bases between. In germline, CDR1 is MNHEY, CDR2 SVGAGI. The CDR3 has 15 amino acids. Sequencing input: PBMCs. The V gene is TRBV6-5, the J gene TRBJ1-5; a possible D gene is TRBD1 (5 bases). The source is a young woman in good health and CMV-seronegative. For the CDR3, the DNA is TGTGCCAGCAGCCAGGGAACATATAGCAATCAGCCCCAGCATTTT. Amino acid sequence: CASSQGTYSNQPQHF.